Below, one T cell receptor (beta chain) is given with its context. Its antigen is currently unknown. The isolated RNA, all of it, was reverse transcribed, so expressed TCRB transcripts were what got sequenced. The study sequenced naive, central memory and regulatory T cell samples to an average of approximately 4 million reads. The repertoire was sequenced with immunoSEQ multiplex PCR; TCRdb's copy has only in-frame clones and lacks some. This table has 350,000 or so clones, roughly a fifth appearing once. Trimming took 3 bases from V and 6 from J; bases not matched to a gene: 2. The germline V gene has CDR1 SQVTM and CDR2 ANQGSEA. The CDR3 sequence is 12 residues long. The data are from a study of beta chain features in type 1 diabetes. Broader study findings: Insertion counts at VDJ junctions were lower in type 1 diabetes patients, who also showed more deletions there. All four CD4+ subsets from Type 1 diabetes patients carried moderately but significantly shorter TCRB CDR3s.

The TCR was taken from a young woman in good health. The rearrangement joins TRBV29-1 to TRBJ1-2; 9 bases align to TRBD1. The material sequenced was naive CD4+ T cells from blood. The CDR3 DNA reads as TGCAGCGTTGAGGGACAGGGACATGGCTACACCTTC. Its translation is CSVEGQGHGYTF.